A selection of T cell receptor beta chains follows, all from one sample in a study of identical twins. TCRdb independently ran MiXCR on the 5' RACE reads; one entry per CDR3 protein. The sample includes roughly 260,000 distinct CDR3 sequences, 11% to 15% of them seen just once. What was sequenced was memory (CD45RO+) T cells sorted from blood. Receptors were obtained from a woman between 18 and 30 years old in good health. Both conserved end residues are part of each CDR3. D genes are given only for firm matches. The size field is filled for only some rows; it gives once, few, many or a size class.

few,TRBJ2-2,TRBV12-3/TRBV12-4,NA,CASTRTDGWTGELFF,TGTGCCAGCACCCGGACCGACGGCTGGACCGGGGAGCTGTTTTTT
many,TRBJ1-1,TRBV7-9,NA,CASSPPGLNTEAFF,TGTGCCAGCAGCCCCCCCGGGTTGAACACTGAAGCTTTCTTT
NA,TRBJ2-3,TRBV11-3,NA,CASGHSTDTQYF,TGTGCCAGCGGCCATAGCACAGATACGCAGTATTTT
few,TRBJ2-5,TRBV14,NA,CASSQDAGTQYF,TGTGCCAGCAGCCAAGATGCCGGGACTCAGTACTTC
few,TRBJ1-6,TRBV12-3/TRBV12-4,TRBD1,CASLIGQANSPLHF,TGTGCCAGCCTGATCGGACAGGCGAATTCACCCCTCCACTTT
NA,TRBJ2-1,TRBV20-1,NA,CSATGMVEQFF,TGCAGTGCCACAGGGATGGTTGAGCAGTTCTTC
NA,TRBJ2-7,TRBV20-1,NA,CSASSVTYEQYF,TGCAGTGCTAGTTCAGTGACCTACGAGCAGTACTTC
few,TRBJ2-7,TRBV5-1,TRBD1,CASAGSDRSNEQYF,TGCGCCAGCGCCGGCTCGGACAGGTCGAACGAGCAGTACTTC
NA,TRBJ2-3,TRBV20-1,NA,CSATLATDTQYF,TGCAGTGCTACGCTAGCGACAGATACGCAGTATTTT
few,TRBJ2-2,TRBV20-1,NA,CSAQEGTPDTGELFF,TGCAGTGCCCAGGAGGGGACTCCGGACACCGGGGAGCTGTTTTTT
NA,TRBJ2-1,TRBV19,TRBD2,CATQSLAGDYNEQFF,TGTGCCACACAATCGCTAGCGGGTGATTACAATGAGCAGTTCTTC
many,TRBJ2-7,TRBV7-8,NA,CASSKGQTYEQYF,TGTGCCAGCAGCAAGGGACAAACCTACGAGCAGTACTTC
few,TRBJ2-7,TRBV6-2/TRBV6-3,NA,CASTRNGLSYEQYF,TGTGCCAGCACTAGAAACGGGCTTTCCTACGAGCAGTACTTC
NA,TRBJ2-6,TRBV6-2/TRBV6-3,NA,CASRAGGANVLTF,TGTGCCAGCAGGGCCGGTGGGGCCAACGTCCTGACTTTC
NA,TRBJ2-7,TRBV19,TRBD1,CASSPQDRPHEQYF,TGTGCCAGTAGTCCACAGGACAGGCCCCACGAGCAGTACTTC
NA,TRBJ1-2,TRBV20-1,NA,CSASFLSGADTRGYTF,TGCAGTGCCAGTTTCCTTAGTGGCGCCGATACCCGGGGCTACACCTTC
NA,TRBJ2-7,TRBV20-1,TRBD2,CSARLAGGHEQYF,TGCAGTGCTAGATTAGCGGGGGGCCACGAGCAGTACTTC
few,TRBJ1-1,TRBV27,TRBD1,CASSFRLTGGGSEAFF,TGTGCCAGCAGTTTTCGCCTAACAGGGGGCGGGTCTGAAGCTTTCTTT
NA,TRBJ1-5,TRBV7-2,NA,CASSLFLGQYQPQHF,TGTGCCAGCAGCTTATTTCTGGGACAATATCAGCCCCAGCATTTT
NA,TRBJ1-2,TRBV3-1,NA,CASSQDRWQSRGYTF,TGTGCCAGCAGCCAAGATAGGTGGCAGTCTAGGGGCTACACCTTC